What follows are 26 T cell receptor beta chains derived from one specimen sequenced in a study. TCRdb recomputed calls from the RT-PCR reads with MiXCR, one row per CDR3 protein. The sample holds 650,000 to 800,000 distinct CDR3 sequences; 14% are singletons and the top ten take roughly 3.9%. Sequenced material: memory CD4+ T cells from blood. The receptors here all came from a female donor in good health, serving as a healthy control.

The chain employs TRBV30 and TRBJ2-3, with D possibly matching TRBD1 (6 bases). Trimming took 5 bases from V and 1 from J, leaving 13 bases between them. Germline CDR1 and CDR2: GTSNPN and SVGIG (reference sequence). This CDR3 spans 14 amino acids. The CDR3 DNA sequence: TGTGCCTGGGGGAACAGGGCCCGCACAGATACGCAGTATTTT. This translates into CAWGNRARTDTQYF.

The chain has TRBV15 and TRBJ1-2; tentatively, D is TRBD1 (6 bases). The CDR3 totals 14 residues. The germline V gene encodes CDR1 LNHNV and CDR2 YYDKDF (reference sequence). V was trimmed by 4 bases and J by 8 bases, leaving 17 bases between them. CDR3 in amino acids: CATSTNTGFRGYTF. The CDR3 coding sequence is TGTGCCACCAGCACAAATACAGGGTTTCGGGGCTACACCTTC. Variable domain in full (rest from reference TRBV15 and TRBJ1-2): DAMVIQNPRYQVTQFGKPVTLSCSQTLNHNVMYWYQQKSSQAPKLLFHYYDKDFNNEADTPDNFQSRRPNTSFCFLDIRSPGLGDTAMYLCATSTNTGFRGYTFGSGTRLTVV.

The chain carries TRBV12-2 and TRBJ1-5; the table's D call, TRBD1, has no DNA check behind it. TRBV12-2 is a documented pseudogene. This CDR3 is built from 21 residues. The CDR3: CASRLVVPGQGKGSSNQPQHF. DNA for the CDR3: TGTGCAAGTCGCTTAGTTGTGCCGGGACAGGGGAAGGGATCGAGCAATCAGCCCCAGCATTTT.

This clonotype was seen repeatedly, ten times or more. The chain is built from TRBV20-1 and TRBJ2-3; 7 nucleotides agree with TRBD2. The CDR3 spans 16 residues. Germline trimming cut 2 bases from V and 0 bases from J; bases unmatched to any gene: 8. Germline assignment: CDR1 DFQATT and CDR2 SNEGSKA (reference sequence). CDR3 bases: TGCAGTGCTAGACCTCGTAGCGGGTTTAGCACAGATACGCAGTATTTT. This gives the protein CSARPRSGFSTDTQYF.

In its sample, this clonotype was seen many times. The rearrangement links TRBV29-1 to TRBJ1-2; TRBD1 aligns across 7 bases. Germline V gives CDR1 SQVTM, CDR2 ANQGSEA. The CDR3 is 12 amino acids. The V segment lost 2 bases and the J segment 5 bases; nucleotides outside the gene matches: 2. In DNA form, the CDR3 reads TGCAGCGTTGAAAGGGGGCGTTATGGCTACACCTTC. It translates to CSVERGRYGYTF. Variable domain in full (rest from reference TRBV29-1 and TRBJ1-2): SAVISQKPSRDICQRGTSLTIQCQVDSQVTMMFWYRQQPGQSLTLIATANQGSEATYESGFVIDKFPISRPNLTFSTLTVSNMSPEDSSIYLCSVERGRYGYTFGSGTRLTVV.

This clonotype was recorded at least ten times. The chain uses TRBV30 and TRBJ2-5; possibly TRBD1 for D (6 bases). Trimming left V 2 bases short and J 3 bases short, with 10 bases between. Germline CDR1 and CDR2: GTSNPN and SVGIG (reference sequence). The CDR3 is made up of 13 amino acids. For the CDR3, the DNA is TGTGCCTGGAGTCCACAGGGAGAAGAGACCCAGTACTTC. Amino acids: CAWSPQGEETQYF.

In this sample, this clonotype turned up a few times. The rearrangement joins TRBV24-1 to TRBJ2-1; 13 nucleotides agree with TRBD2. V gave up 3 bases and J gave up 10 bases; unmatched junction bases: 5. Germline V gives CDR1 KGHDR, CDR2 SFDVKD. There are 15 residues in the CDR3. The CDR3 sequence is CATSDIMGLAGEQFF. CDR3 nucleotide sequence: TGTGCCACCAGTGATATAATGGGACTAGCGGGGGAGCAGTTCTTC.

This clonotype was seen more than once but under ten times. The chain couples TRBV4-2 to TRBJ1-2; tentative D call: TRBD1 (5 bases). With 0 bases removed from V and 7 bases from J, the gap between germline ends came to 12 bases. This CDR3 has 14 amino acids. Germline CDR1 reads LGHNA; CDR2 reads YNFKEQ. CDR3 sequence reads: CASSQEDQRGGYTF. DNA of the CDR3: TGTGCCAGCAGCCAAGAAGACCAAAGGGGTGGCTACACCTTC.

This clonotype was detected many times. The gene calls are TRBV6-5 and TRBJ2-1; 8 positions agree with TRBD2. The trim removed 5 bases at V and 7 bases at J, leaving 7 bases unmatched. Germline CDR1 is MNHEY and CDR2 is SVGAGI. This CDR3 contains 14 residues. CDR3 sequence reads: CASSESGRPNEQFF. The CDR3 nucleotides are TGTGCCAGCAGTGAGAGCGGGAGACCAAATGAGCAGTTCTTC.

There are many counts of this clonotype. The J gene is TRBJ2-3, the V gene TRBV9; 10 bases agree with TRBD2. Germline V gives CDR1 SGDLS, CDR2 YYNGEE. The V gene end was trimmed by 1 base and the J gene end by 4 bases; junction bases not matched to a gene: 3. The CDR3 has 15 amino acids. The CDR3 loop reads CASSVSGRGADTQYF. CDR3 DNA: TGTGCCAGCAGCGTAAGCGGGAGGGGTGCAGATACGCAGTATTTT.

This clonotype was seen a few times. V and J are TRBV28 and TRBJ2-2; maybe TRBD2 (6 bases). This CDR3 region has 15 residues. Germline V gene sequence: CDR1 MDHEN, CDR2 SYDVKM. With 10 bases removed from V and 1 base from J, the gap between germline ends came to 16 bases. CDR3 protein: CATRRQGGNTGELFF. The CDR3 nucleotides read TGTGCCACCCGGAGGCAGGGAGGGAACACCGGGGAGCTGTTTTTT.

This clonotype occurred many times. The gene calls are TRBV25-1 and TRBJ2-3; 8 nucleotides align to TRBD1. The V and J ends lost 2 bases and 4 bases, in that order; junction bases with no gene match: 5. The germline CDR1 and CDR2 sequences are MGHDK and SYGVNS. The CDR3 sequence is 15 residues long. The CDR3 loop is CASSEGRGPPDTQYF. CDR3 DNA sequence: TGTGCCAGCAGTGAAGGCAGGGGGCCCCCAGATACGCAGTATTTT.

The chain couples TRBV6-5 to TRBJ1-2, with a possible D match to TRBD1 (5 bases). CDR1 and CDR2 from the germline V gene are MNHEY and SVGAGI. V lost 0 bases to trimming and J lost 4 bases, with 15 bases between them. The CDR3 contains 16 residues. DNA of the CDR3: TGTGCCAGCAGTTACTCGATAGGGACCGGGAGCTATGGCTACACCTTC. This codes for CASSYSIGTGSYGYTF.

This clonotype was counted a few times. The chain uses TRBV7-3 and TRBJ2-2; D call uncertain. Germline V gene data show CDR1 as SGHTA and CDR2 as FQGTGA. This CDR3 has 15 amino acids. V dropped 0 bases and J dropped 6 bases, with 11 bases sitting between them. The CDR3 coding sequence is TGTGCCAGCAGCTTAACGGCAGAGTTCCCCGGGGAGCTGTTTTTT. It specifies CASSLTAEFPGELFF.

The CDR3 coding sequence is TGTGCCAGCAGTCGGGGGAGAGCAGATAGCAATCAGCCCCAGCATTTT. This encodes CASSRGRADSNQPQHF. The chain joins TRBV28 to TRBJ1-5; weak D call: TRBD1 (5 bases). V was clipped by 5 bases and J by 0 bases, with 14 bases between them. The CDR3 length is 16 residues. Germline V lookup: CDR1 MDHEN, CDR2 SYDVKM. The whole variable domain, remainder taken from reference TRBV28 and TRBJ1-5, is DVKVTQSSRYLVKRTGEKVFLECVQDMDHENMFWYRQDPGLGLRLIYFSYDVKMKEKGDIPEGYSVSREKKERFSLILESASTNQTSMYLCASSRGRADSNQPQHFGDGTRLSIL.

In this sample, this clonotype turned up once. In DNA, the CDR3 is TGTGCCAGCAGCTTCCGGACAGGAGGAGATCAGCCCCAGCATTTT. This codes for CASSFRTGGDQPQHF. The V and J genes are TRBV7-2 and TRBJ1-5, with 7 bases aligning to TRBD1. The CDR3 spans 15 residues. V lost 3 bases and J lost 5; bases outside the gene matches: 7. Germline V CDR1 and CDR2: SGHTA, FQGNSA. Combining the CDR3 with reference TRBV7-2 and TRBJ1-5 gives the whole variable domain GAGVSQSPSNKVTEKGKDVELRCDPISGHTALYWYRQSLGQGLEFLIYFQGNSAPDKSGLPSDRFSAERTGGSVSTLTIQRTQQEDSAVYLCASSFRTGGDQPQHFGDGTRLSIL.

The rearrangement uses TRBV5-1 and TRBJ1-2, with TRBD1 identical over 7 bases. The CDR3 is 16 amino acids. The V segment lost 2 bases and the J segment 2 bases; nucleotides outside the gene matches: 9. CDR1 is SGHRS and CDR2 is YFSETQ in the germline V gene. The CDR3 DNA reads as TGCGCCAGCAGCTTACAGGGGCCCTCGTTAAACTATGGCTACACCTTC. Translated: CASSLQGPSLNYGYTF.

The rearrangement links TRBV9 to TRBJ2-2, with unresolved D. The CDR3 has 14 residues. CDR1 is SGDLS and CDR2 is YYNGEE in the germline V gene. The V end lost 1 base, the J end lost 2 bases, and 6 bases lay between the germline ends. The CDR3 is CASSVSLNTGELFF. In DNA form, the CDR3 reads TGTGCCAGCAGCGTAAGTTTAAACACCGGGGAGCTGTTTTTT.

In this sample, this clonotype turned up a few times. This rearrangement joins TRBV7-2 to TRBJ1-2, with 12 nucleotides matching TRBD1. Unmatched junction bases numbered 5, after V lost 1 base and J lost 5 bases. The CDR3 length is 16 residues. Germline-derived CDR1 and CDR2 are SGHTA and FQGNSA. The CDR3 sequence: CASSLVGTGGSYGYTF. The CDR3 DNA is TGTGCCAGCAGCTTAGTAGGGACAGGGGGCAGTTATGGCTACACCTTC.

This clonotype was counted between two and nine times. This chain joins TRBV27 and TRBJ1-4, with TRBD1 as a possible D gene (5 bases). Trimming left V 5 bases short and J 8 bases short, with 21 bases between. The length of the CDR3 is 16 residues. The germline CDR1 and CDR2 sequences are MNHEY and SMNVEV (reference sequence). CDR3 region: CASSPSSGRIGEKLFF. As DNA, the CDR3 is TGTGCCAGCAGTCCATCATCAGGGAGGATAGGAGAAAAACTGTTTTTT.

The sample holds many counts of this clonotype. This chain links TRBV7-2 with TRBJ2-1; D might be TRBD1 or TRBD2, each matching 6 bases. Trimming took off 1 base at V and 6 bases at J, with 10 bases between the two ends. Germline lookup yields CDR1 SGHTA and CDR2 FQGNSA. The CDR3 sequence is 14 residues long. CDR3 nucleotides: TGTGCCAGCAGCTTAGGGACAGCGGGCAATGAGCAGTTCTTC. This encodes CASSLGTAGNEQFF.

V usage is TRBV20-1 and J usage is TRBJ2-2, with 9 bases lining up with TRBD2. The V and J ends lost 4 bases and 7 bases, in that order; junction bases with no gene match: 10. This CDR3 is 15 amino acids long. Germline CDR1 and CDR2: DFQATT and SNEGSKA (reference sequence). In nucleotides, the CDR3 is TGCAGTGCTAAGAAGGGACTAGCCAGGATCGGGGAGCTGTTTTTT. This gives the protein CSAKKGLARIGELFF.

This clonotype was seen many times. This CDR3 reads CASSYSRKAHSYEQYF. The CDR3, as DNA: TGTGCCAGCAGTTACTCGCGGAAGGCACACTCCTACGAGCAGTACTTC. The rearrangement links TRBV6-2 or TRBV6-3 to TRBJ2-7; D gene ambiguous. V lost 0 bases and J 0 bases, leaving 12 bases between the germline ends. CDR1 and CDR2 (germline): MNHEY, SVGEGT. There are 16 residues in the CDR3.

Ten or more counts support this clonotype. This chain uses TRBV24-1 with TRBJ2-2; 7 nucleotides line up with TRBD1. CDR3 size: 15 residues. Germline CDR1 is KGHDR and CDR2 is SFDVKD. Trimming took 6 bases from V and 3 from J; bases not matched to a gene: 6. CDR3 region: CATSSYRGDTGELFF. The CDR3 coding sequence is TGTGCCACCAGTTCCTACAGGGGTGACACCGGGGAGCTGTTTTTT.

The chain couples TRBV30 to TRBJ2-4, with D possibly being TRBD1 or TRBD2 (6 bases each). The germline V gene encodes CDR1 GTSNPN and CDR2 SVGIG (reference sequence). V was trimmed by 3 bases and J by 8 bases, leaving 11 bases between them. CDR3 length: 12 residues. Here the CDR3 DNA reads TGTGCCTGGAGCGGGGGCTCTTACATTCAGTACTTC. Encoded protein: CAWSGGSYIQYF.

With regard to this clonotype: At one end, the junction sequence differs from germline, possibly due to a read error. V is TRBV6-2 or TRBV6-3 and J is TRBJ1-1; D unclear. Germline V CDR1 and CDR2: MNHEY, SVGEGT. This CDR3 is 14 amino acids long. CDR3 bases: TGTGCCAGCAGGAGTTCGGTTGTGAAAACTGAAGCTTTCTTT. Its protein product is CASRSSVVKTEAFF.